The next 10 T cell receptor beta chains were all read from a single sample in a study of early stage breast cancer tumors. This table comes from immunoSEQ multiplex PCR, and its TCRdb copy is limited to in-frame clones, with some not included. This table has tens of thousands of clones, almost 75% appearing once. Source material: blood. The receptors here all came from a person in their 40s with breast cancer.

V is TRBV6-1 and J is TRBJ2-7; TRBD2 matches 9 bases. The V segment lost 3 bases and the J segment 2 bases; nucleotides outside the gene matches: 5. Germline V lookup: CDR1 MNHNS, CDR2 SASEGT. This CDR3 has 15 amino acids. CDR3 sequence (DNA): TGTGCCAGCAGTGAGACTAGCGGACCCACCTACGAGCAGTACTTC. Translating gives CASSETSGPTYEQYF.

The chain combines TRBV18 with TRBJ2-2; 12 nucleotides agree with TRBD2. Germline V gene lookup returns CDR1 KGHSH and CDR2 LQKENI. There are 16 residues in the CDR3. V lost 1 base, J lost 4 bases, and 1 base stayed unmatched. CDR3 sequence (DNA): TGTGCCAGCTCACCACGGACTAGCGGGATCACCGGGGAGCTGTTTTTT. Translating it yields CASSPRTSGITGELFF.

This chain links TRBV19 with TRBJ2-1, with 10 bases lining up with TRBD1. CDR3 size: 14 residues. Germline V gives CDR1 LNHDA, CDR2 SQIVND (reference sequence). Trimming removed 6 bases from V and 7 bases from J; junction bases left unmatched: 6. As DNA, the CDR3 is TGTGCCAGTAGGACAGGGGGCGATTCTAATGAGCAGTTCTTC. Its protein is CASRTGGDSNEQFF.

The V call is TRBV4-1, the J call TRBJ2-7; 7 nucleotides align to TRBD1. Germline CDR1 reads MGHRA; CDR2 reads YSYEKL. This CDR3 spans 15 amino acids. Trimming took 0 bases from V and 4 from J; bases not matched to a gene: 6. CDR3 region: CASSQDEVTGYEQYF. DNA for the CDR3: TGCGCCAGCAGCCAAGATGAGGTGACAGGGTACGAGCAGTACTTC.

The chain has TRBV29-1 and TRBJ2-1; D is perhaps TRBD1 (7 bases). V was pared by 4 bases and J by 0 bases, with 19 bases between. Germline-derived CDR1 and CDR2 are SQVTM and ANQGSEA. The CDR3 sequence is 17 residues long. CDR3 DNA sequence: TGCAGCGTTGGCCAGGGGGGATTCTTGAGCTCCTACAATGAGCAGTTCTTC. Its translation is CSVGQGGFLSSYNEQFF.

This chain links TRBV2 with TRBJ2-3, with 9 bases identical to TRBD2. This CDR3 is 14 amino acids long. CDR1 is SNHLY, CDR2 FYNNEI, per germline. Losses at the gene ends were 4 bases for V and 5 bases for J; bases not matched to a gene: 4. CDR3 bases: TGTGCCAGCAGTGCGCGGGAGGGAAGAGATACGCAGTATTTT. It codes for CASSAREGRDTQYF.

V is TRBV4-2 and J is TRBJ1-4, with 7 bases matching TRBD1. This CDR3 spans 15 amino acids. V dropped 0 bases and J dropped 7; count of bases not matched to a gene: 5. Per germline, CDR1 LGHNA and CDR2 YNFKEQ. DNA of the CDR3: TGTGCCAGCAGCCAAGAGACAGGGCGTTTTGAAAAACTGTTTTTT. It is translated as CASSQETGRFEKLFF.

The table lists this clone with a count of one. This CDR3 reads CASSSFSVGGAETQYF. The CDR3 nucleotides are TGTGCCAGCAGCTCCTTTTCTGTGGGGGGGGCGGAGACCCAGTACTTC. This chain joins TRBV7-9 and TRBJ2-5; possibly TRBD2 for D (7 bases). This CDR3 has 16 amino acids. Trimming took 4 bases from V and 5 from J, leaving 20 bases between them. Per the germline V gene, CDR1 is SEHNR and CDR2 is FQNEAQ (reference sequence).

CDR3 in amino acids: CATSRDVIPGTEQFF. CDR3 DNA: TGTGCCACCAGCAGAGATGTCATTCCGGGGACTGAGCAGTTCTTC. V is TRBV15 and J is TRBJ2-1, with D perhaps TRBD1 or TRBD2 (5 bases each). V lost 0 bases and J 9 bases, leaving 15 bases between the germline ends. Germline V gene lookup returns CDR1 LNHNV and CDR2 YYDKDF (reference sequence). The CDR3 sequence is 15 residues long.

The chain is built from TRBV4-1 and TRBJ1-4; D might be TRBD1 (6 bases). Germline-derived CDR1 and CDR2 are MGHRA and YSYEKL. There are 15 residues in the CDR3. Trimming cost V 2 bases and J 3 bases, with 10 bases left between them. The CDR3 spells CASSQPQGANEKLFF. Here the CDR3 DNA reads TGCGCCAGCAGCCAACCACAGGGAGCTAATGAAAAACTGTTTTTT.